The 11 T cell receptor beta chains below all came from one sample that was sequenced in a study of Ad26.COV2.S vaccination and SARS-CoV-2 variants. Profiling relied on immunoSEQ multiplex PCR, and the TCRdb table lists in-frame clones only, not all of them. The profile shows about 350,000 clones, about 85% of them singletons. Treatment defined: 19 received Ad26.COV2.S at low or high dose, single or two shots; about five received placebo; per-sample allocation not given. The samples were gathered on day 63 after the first injection of vaccine or placebo. The source was peripheral blood, collected in a trial of Ad26.COV2.S vaccine versus placebo. Receptors were obtained from a person aged 18-60 years who received the Ad26.COV2.S COVID-19 vaccine or a placebo.

The chain recombines TRBV10-3 with TRBJ1-1; 7 bases line up with TRBD1. The V gene's germline CDR1 is ENHRY and CDR2 SYGVKD. Trimming at V came to 6 bases and at J to 1 base, leaving 14 bases not matched to a gene. This CDR3 region has 17 residues. CDR3 bases: TGTGCCATCAGCCAGGTACCGGGACAGACTAAGAACACTGAAGCTTTCTTT. It yields the protein CAISQVPGQTKNTEAFF.

This rearrangement joins TRBV28 to TRBJ2-1, with 8 bases aligning to TRBD2. The germline CDR1 and CDR2 sequences are MDHEN and SYDVKM. This CDR3 is 15 amino acids long. With V trimmed by 6 bases and J by 7 bases, 11 bases remained unmatched. This CDR3 is CASSPAGVMGNEQFF. The CDR3 nucleotides read TGTGCCAGCAGCCCAGCGGGAGTCATGGGGAATGAGCAGTTCTTC.

The J gene is TRBJ2-1, the V gene TRBV15, with 12 positions matching TRBD1. V dropped 5 bases and J dropped 6; count of bases not matched to a gene: 5. Looked up from germline, CDR1 is LNHNV and CDR2 is YYDKDF (reference sequence). The CDR3 contains 15 residues. The CDR3 sequence is CATSGPGQGANEQFF. The CDR3 DNA follows: TGTGCCACCAGCGGCCCGGGACAGGGGGCCAATGAGCAGTTCTTC.

This clone was recorded a few times. The chain has TRBV5-6 and TRBJ2-1; 14 bases line up with TRBD2. The J segment lost 1 base and the V segment lost 1 base, leaving 7 bases of the junction unmatched. This CDR3 is built from 19 residues. In germline, CDR1 is SGHDT, CDR2 YYEEEE. DNA of the CDR3: TGTGCCAGCAGCTTGTTGGGACTAGCGGGAGATGGGTCCTACAATGAGCAGTTCTTC. Translated: CASSLLGLAGDGSYNEQFF.

This sequence joins TRBV4-1 and TRBJ1-1, with D possibly being TRBD1 (5 bases). The CDR3 has 15 amino acids. Germline-derived CDR1 and CDR2 are MGHRA and YSYEKL. Trimming pared 2 bases from V and 2 bases from J, leaving 12 bases between. CDR3 amino acids: CASSQPGRGNTEAFF. The CDR3 DNA reads TGCGCCAGCAGCCAACCCGGGAGGGGTAACACTGAAGCTTTCTTT.

The genes are TRBV3-1 (or the pseudogene TRBV3-2) and TRBJ1-1; D unresolved. V was trimmed by 2 bases and J by 0 bases, leaving 7 bases between them. Germline-derived CDR1 and CDR2 are LGHDT and YNNKEL (reference sequence). This CDR3 spans 14 amino acids. The CDR3 loop is CASSQSYMNTEAFF. The CDR3 DNA is TGTGCCAGCAGCCAATCATACATGAACACTGAAGCTTTCTTT.

The V gene is TRBV7-9, the J gene TRBJ2-3; 9 positions match TRBD2. From germline, CDR1 is SEHNR and CDR2 FQNEAQ (reference sequence). Germline trimming cut 1 base from V and 6 bases from J; bases unmatched to any gene: 8. The length of the CDR3 is 16 residues. CDR3 amino acids: CASSLGLAGRADTQYF. The CDR3 nucleotides are TGTGCCAGCAGCTTAGGCCTAGCGGGAAGGGCGGATACGCAGTATTTT.

This clone came up a few times. The chain employs TRBV12-3 or TRBV12-4 and TRBJ1-2; tentatively, D is TRBD1 (5 bases). V was shortened by 6 bases and J by 9 bases, with 14 bases between the two germline ends. The CDR3 contains 12 residues. As DNA, the CDR3 is TGTGCCAGCAGCTTGGGGCCGGGTCGCTACACCTTC. As protein: CASSLGPGRYTF.

The chain employs TRBV13 and TRBJ1-2; 9 nucleotides align to TRBD1. Germline V lookup: CDR1 PRHDT, CDR2 FYEKMQ (reference sequence). The CDR3 consists of 17 residues. Trimming removed 4 bases from V and 8 bases from J; junction bases left unmatched: 17. CDR3 nucleotides: TGTGCCAGCAGCTCACTCACCGGGACAGGGTTCTATATGGGCTACACCTTC. This sequence encodes CASSSLTGTGFYMGYTF.

V gene TRBV6-2 or TRBV6-3 combines with J gene TRBJ2-7; 8 nucleotides line up with TRBD2. V lost 0 bases, J lost 4 bases, and 11 bases stayed unmatched. There are 17 residues in the CDR3. Germline CDR1 reads MNHEY; CDR2 reads SVGEGT. The CDR3 loop is CASSYSILASGFYEQYF. Written as DNA, the CDR3 is TGTGCCAGCAGTTACTCGATACTGGCTAGCGGGTTTTACGAGCAGTACTTC.

V usage is TRBV18 and J usage is TRBJ2-5; tentatively, D is TRBD2 (5 bases). The length of the CDR3 is 14 residues. Trimming removed 0 bases from V and 5 bases from J, with 10 bases in between. From germline, CDR1 is KGHSH and CDR2 LQKENI. The CDR3 nucleotides read TGTGCCAGCTCACCACCCGGGGTTTGGGAGACCCAGTACTTC. Protein: CASSPPGVWETQYF.